This TCR beta chain was identified during a study of PD-1 blockade in classical Hodgkin lymphoma. Study at large: Patients were administered nivolumab (3 mg/kg intravenously) every 2 weeks. Study outcomes and limitations: Newly diagnosed patients were said to have less baseline TCR diversity than healthy donors did. Newly diagnosed and completely responding patients shared comparable baseline diversity. Sources of repertoire differences remain undefined, possibly disease activity or prior therapy.

Ten or more counts support this clone. Its specificity is not known. Each patient's relapse followed autologous stem cell transplantation, and brentuximab vedotin exposure varied. Some clones are missing from TCRdb's copy, which holds only in-frame ones; the method was immunoSEQ multiplex PCR. The sample yields about 150,000 clones, about 81% seen once. There are 16 residues in the CDR3. Germline trimming cut 0 bases from V and 6 bases from J; bases unmatched to any gene: 5. The germline V gene has CDR1 SGHNT and CDR2 YYREEE (reference sequence). The rearrangement links TRBV5-4 to TRBJ2-7; 14 bases line up with TRBD2. The origin of this receptor is a human donor with classical Hodgkin lymphoma. The specimen comprised peripheral blood mononuclear cells (PBMCs), sampled before the second cycle of nivolumab. In DNA form, the CDR3 reads TGTGCCAGCAGCTTGGGCTTGGGGACTAGCGGGGGCGAGCAGTACTTC. This codes for CASSLGLGTSGGEQYF.